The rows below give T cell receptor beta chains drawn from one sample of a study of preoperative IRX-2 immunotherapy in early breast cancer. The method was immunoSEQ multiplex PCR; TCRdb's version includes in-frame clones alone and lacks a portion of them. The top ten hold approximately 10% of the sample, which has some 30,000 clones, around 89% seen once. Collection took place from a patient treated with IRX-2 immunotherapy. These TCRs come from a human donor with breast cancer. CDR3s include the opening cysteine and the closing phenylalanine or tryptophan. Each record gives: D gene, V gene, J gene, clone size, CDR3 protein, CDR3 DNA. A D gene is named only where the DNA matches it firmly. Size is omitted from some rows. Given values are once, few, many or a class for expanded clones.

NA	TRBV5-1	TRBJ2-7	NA	CASSLERSARSYEQYF	TGCGCCAGCAGCTTGGAGCGCTCAGCTCGGTCCTACGAGCAGTACTTC
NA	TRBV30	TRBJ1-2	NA	CAWSRDRGSYGYTF	TGTGCCTGGAGCCGAGATCGAGGCTCCTATGGCTACACCTTC
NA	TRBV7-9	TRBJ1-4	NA	CASSPVRTTNEKLFF	TGTGCCAGCAGCCCCGTGAGGACAACTAATGAAAAACTGTTTTTT
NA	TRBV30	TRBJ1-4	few	CAWRGILREKLFF	TGTGCCTGGAGGGGGATTTTACGAGAAAAACTGTTTTTT
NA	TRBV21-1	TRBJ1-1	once	CASSKGRQGFTEAFF	TGTGCCAGCAGCAAAGGACGGCAGGGTTTCACTGAAGCTTTCTTT
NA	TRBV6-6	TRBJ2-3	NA	CASRDAGTGTDTQYF	TGTGCCAGCAGGGACGCTGGGACCGGCACAGATACGCAGTATTTT
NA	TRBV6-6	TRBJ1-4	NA	CASSQQREKLFF	TGTGCCAGCAGTCAACAGCGGGAAAAACTGTTTTTT
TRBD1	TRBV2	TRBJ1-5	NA	CASSKTRTGGNQPQHF	TGTGCCAGCAGTAAAACTAGGACAGGGGGCAATCAGCCCCAGCATTTT
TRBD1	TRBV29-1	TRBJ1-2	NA	CSVDQGDYGYTF	TGCAGCGTTGATCAGGGGGACTATGGCTACACCTTC
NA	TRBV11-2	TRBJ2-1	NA	CASSSQSGSNEQFF	TGTGCCAGCAGCTCACAGTCGGGTAGCAATGAGCAGTTCTTC
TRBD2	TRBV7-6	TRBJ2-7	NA	CASSLGGGRALDEQYF	TGTGCCAGCAGCTTAGGAGGCGGGAGGGCCCTTGACGAGCAGTACTTC
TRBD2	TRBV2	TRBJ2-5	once	CASSEKRGETQYF	TGTGCCAGCAGTGAAAAGCGGGGGGAGACCCAGTACTTC
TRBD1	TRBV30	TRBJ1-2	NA	CAWSLGLGTGLGYTF	TGTGCCTGGAGTCTAGGCCTAGGGACAGGTCTTGGCTACACCTTC
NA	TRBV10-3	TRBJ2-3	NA	CAIRTGATDTQYF	TGTGCCATCAGGACGGGGGCCACAGATACGCAGTATTTT
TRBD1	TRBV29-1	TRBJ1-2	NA	CSVVRGQGGYTF	TGCAGCGTAGTCAGGGGGCAGGGTGGCTACACCTTC
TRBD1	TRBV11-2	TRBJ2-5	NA	CASSLSWTGQIKETQYF	TGTGCCAGCAGCTTAAGTTGGACAGGCCAGATTAAAGAGACCCAGTACTTC
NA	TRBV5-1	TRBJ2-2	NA	CASSFWQGGTGELFF	TGCGCCAGCAGCTTTTGGCAGGGAGGCACCGGGGAGCTGTTTTTT
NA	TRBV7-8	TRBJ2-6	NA	CASSLVLGTPSGANVLTF	TGTGCCAGCAGCTTAGTGTTGGGGACACCCTCTGGGGCCAACGTCCTGACTTTC
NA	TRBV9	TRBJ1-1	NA	CASSGAHDSLNTEAFF	TGTGCCAGCAGCGGAGCCCACGACAGCTTGAACACTGAAGCTTTCTTT
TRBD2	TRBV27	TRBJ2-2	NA	CASSSGTTHTGELFF	TGTGCCAGCAGTTCCGGGACTACCCACACCGGGGAGCTGTTTTTT
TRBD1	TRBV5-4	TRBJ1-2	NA	CASSADRFYGYTF	TGTGCCAGCAGCGCGGACAGGTTCTATGGCTACACCTTC
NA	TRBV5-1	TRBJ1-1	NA	CASSLALGRNTEAFF	TGCGCCAGCAGCTTGGCCCTAGGGAGGAACACTGAAGCTTTCTTT
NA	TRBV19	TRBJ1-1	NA	CASSIMMGAGDTEAFF	TGTGCCAGTAGTATTATGATGGGGGCCGGGGACACTGAAGCTTTCTTT
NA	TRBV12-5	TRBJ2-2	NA	CASEEVYTGELFF	TGTGCTAGTGAGGAGGTATACACCGGGGAGCTGTTTTTT
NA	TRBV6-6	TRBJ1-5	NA	CASSYSRINGEHF	TGTGCCAGCAGTTACTCGAGAATTAACGGCGAGCATTTT
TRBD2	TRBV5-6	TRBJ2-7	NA	CASSWSLAGGYEQYF	TGTGCCAGCAGCTGGTCCTTAGCGGGAGGGTACGAGCAGTACTTC
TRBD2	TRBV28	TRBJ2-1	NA	CASRRGLATVYNEQFF	TGTGCCAGCAGACGGGGACTAGCGACGGTCTACAATGAGCAGTTCTTC
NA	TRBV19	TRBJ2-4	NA	CASSITLAKNIQYF	TGTGCCAGTAGTATTACCTTAGCCAAAAACATTCAGTACTTC
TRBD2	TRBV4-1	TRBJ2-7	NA	CASSQHGSGGSEQYF	TGCGCCAGCAGCCAACATGGCAGCGGGGGGAGCGAGCAGTACTTC
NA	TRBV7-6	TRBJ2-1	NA	CASSSLAHAYNEQFF	TGTGCCAGCAGTTCTCTAGCGCATGCCTACAATGAGCAGTTCTTC
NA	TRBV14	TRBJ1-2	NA	CASSQVGAGPYGYTF	TGTGCCAGCAGCCAAGTCGGGGCAGGGCCCTATGGCTACACCTTC
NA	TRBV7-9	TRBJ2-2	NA	CASSPGPQTGPGELFF	TGTGCCAGCAGCCCCGGGCCTCAGACTGGCCCCGGGGAGCTGTTTTTT
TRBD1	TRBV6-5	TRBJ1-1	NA	CASSFNRQGRTEAFF	TGTGCCAGCAGTTTTAACCGACAGGGTAGGACTGAAGCTTTCTTT
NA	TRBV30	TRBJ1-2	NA	CAWSRQGHGYTF	TGTGCCTGGAGTCGGCAGGGGCATGGCTACACCTTC
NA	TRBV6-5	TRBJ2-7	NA	CASSYSFPSSYEQYF	TGTGCCAGCAGTTACTCTTTCCCTAGCTCCTACGAGCAGTACTTC
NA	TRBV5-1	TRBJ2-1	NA	CASSLQGGSRYNEQFF	TGCGCCAGCAGCTTGCAGGGCGGCAGTCGCTACAATGAGCAGTTCTTC